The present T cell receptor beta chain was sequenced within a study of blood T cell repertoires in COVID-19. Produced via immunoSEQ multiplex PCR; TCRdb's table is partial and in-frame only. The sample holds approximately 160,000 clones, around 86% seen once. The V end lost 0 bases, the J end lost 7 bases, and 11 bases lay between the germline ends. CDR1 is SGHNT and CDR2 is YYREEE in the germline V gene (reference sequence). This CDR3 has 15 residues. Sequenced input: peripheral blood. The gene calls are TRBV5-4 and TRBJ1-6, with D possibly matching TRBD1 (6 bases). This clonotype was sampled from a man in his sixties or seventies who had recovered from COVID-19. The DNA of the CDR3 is TGTGCCAGCAGCTTGGCTGGGACACAGAATTCACCCCTCCACTTT. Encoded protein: CASSLAGTQNSPLHF.